The clone carrying this TCR beta chain was counted many times. Its specificity is unknown. The CDR3 runs to 13 residues. Per germline, CDR1 KGHSH and CDR2 LQKENI. V lost 1 base and J lost 5, with 8 bases in between. Before thyroid surgery, none of the patients had received any treatment. Per the original methods: Variation in CDR3 across clinicopathological groups served as the basis for constructing a distant-metastasis classifier in papillary thyroid cancer. TCRdb re-clonotyped the PCR reads via MiXCR. These V and J calls are TCRdb output, not the study's own analysis. The sample carries 20,000 or so clones, over 20% recorded once. The sample belongs to a study of metastatic and nonmetastatic thyroid tumors. Study summary: Repertoire data that came from the blood and tumor or nodule tissue of malignant and benign thyroid patients were compared. General study results and limits: In blood and tumor, TCR beta diversity was reportedly significantly higher in malignant thyroid tumors than in benign nodules.

V and J are TRBV18 and TRBJ1-1; D is unresolved. The source is a female donor with papillary thyroid cancer or a benign thyroid nodule (not recorded which). Some clones in this sample may be carry-over from other donors' samples. The sample comprised adjacent normal tissue. Here the CDR3 reads CASSPLRETEAFF. CDR3 sequence (DNA): TGTGCCAGCTCACCACTGAGGGAAACTGAAGCTTTCTTT.